The T cell receptor (beta chain) under discussion was sequenced for a study of cytotoxic CD8 clonotypes in ibrutinib-treated CLL. Regarding the study as a whole: Public clonotypes were uncommon and contracted or stayed stable on treatment.

As for this clone: What it recognizes is unknown.

Researchers set a sequencing depth target of 1 in 200,000 to 1 in 1 million T cells. Sequencing was performed with immunoSEQ multiplex PCR; in TCRdb, only in-frame clones are kept and a portion is missing. The sample consists of more than 200,000 clones, roughly 79% of them appearing once. The CDR3 has 14 residues. Germline V gene sequence: CDR1 WNHNN, CDR2 SYGVQD (reference sequence). V trimming: 3 bases; J trimming: 3 bases; junction bases outside the gene matches: 4. The chain uses TRBV10-1 and TRBJ2-7, with 8 nucleotides matching TRBD1. The sequencing used PBMCs, collected after 12 months of ibrutinib treatment. The source is a human donor with chronic lymphocytic leukemia. CDR3 coding DNA: TGCGCCAGCAGTGAAGGGGGACAGGTCTACGAGCAGTACTTC. Protein: CASSEGGQVYEQYF.